This record concerns one TCR beta chain sequence. Its antigen is as yet unknown. This sample includes further DNA sequences coding for the same CDR3. Original methodology: ImmunoSEQ sequences covered only the junction and lacked quality scores; filtering therefore differed. Profiling relied on immunoSEQ multiplex PCR, and the TCRdb table lists in-frame clones only, not all of them. From that table come the V and J calls and clone size; the DNA was used to work out D and trimming. Among over a million clones listed, roughly 96% were seen once. CDR1 SNHLY and CDR2 FYNNEI come from the germline V gene. The CDR3 totals 15 residues. V lost 6 bases and J lost 5; bases outside the gene matches: 6. This sample stems from a study of shared clonotypes between healthy human individuals. Looking at the study overall: The study drew on a couple of women and a few men aged 18 to 49 as donors. Study outcomes and limitations: The low donor count limited represented genetic and exposure-history diversity. Specimens sampled were limited to blood, with tissue repertoires likely differing.

The source of this sequence is a man aged 25 to 45 in good health. Sequenced input: naive CD4+ T cells sorted from blood. Subset given: CD45RA+ positively selected. The J gene is TRBJ2-2, the V gene TRBV2, with 10 nucleotides matching TRBD2. CDR3 in amino acids: CASRELAGETGELFF. Written as DNA, the CDR3 is TGTGCCAGCAGAGAGCTAGCGGGAGAAACCGGGGAGCTGTTTTTT.